The rows below give T cell receptor beta chains drawn from one sample of a study of blood T cell repertoires in COVID-19. Libraries were prepared by immunoSEQ multiplex PCR; TCRdb keeps only in-frame clonotypes and omits some of them. The sample yields about 220,000 clones, about 82% seen once. Specimen: peripheral blood. These receptor sequences come from a woman in her 70s with COVID-19, enrolled during active disease. CDR3s include the opening cysteine and the closing phenylalanine or tryptophan. D genes are given only for firm matches. Size values are once, few and many counts, or a class for expanded clones, and some rows have none.

size	D	V	J	CDR3	DNA
NA	NA	TRBV7-3	TRBJ2-7	CASSFRFGLSYEQYF	TGTGCCAGCAGCTTCCGATTCGGGTTATCCTACGAGCAGTACTTC
once	NA	TRBV19	TRBJ2-7	CASSIFRGISYEQYF	TGTGCCAGTAGTATCTTTCGCGGGATTAGTTACGAGCAGTACTTC
NA	TRBD1	TRBV30	TRBJ2-5	CAWSVLGTGVGETQYF	TGTGCCTGGAGTGTCCTGGGGACAGGGGTTGGGGAGACCCAGTACTTC
NA	TRBD2	TRBV7-2	TRBJ2-5	CASSFLIAGEGETQYF	TGTGCCAGCAGCTTTCTCATAGCGGGAGAGGGAGAGACCCAGTACTTC
few	TRBD1	TRBV28	TRBJ1-2	CASSQSDREWGYTF	TGTGCCAGCAGCCAATCCGACAGGGAGTGGGGCTACACCTTC
once	TRBD2	TRBV7-2	TRBJ2-7	CASSLGSGSSYEQYF	TGTGCCAGCAGCTTAGGTAGCGGGAGCTCCTACGAGCAGTACTTC
NA	TRBD1	TRBV4-2	TRBJ1-2	CASSQLGQGYGYTF	TGTGCCAGCAGCCAGCTCGGACAGGGTTATGGCTACACCTTC
NA	NA	TRBV6-2/TRBV6-3	TRBJ2-7	CASSTDGSSYEQYF	TGTGCCAGCAGCACGGACGGGAGCTCCTACGAGCAGTACTTC
NA	NA	TRBV7-9	TRBJ1-1	CASSFSLNTEAFF	TGTGCCAGCAGCTTCTCCTTGAACACTGAAGCTTTCTTT
NA	TRBD1	TRBV7-9	TRBJ1-2	CASSLEGQGSHGYTF	TGTGCCAGCAGCTTAGAGGGACAGGGAAGTCATGGCTACACCTTC
few	NA	TRBV6-1	TRBJ2-7	CASSEARTVYEQYF	TGTGCCAGCAGTGAAGCCCGGACAGTTTACGAGCAGTACTTC
NA	TRBD1	TRBV6-5	TRBJ2-1	CASSYGTGGLEQFF	TGTGCCAGCAGTTACGGGACAGGGGGCTTGGAGCAGTTCTTC
NA	NA	TRBV18	TRBJ1-2	CASSPPDVASGIGYGYTF	TGTGCCAGCTCACCACCGGACGTTGCCTCAGGGATCGGCTATGGCTACACCTTC
NA	NA	TRBV11-1	TRBJ1-1	CASSFNSGAGLTEAFF	TGTGCCAGCAGCTTCAACTCGGGAGCAGGGTTGACTGAAGCTTTCTTT
NA	TRBD1	TRBV19	TRBJ1-2	CASSPQGQAYGYTF	TGTGCCAGTAGTCCCCAGGGACAGGCCTATGGCTACACCTTC
NA	NA	TRBV7-9	TRBJ1-2	CASSLLTAGGAGGYTF	TGTGCCAGCAGCCTACTAACCGCAGGAGGGGCGGGTGGCTACACCTTC
NA	NA	TRBV7-9	TRBJ1-1	CASSSFSRTEAFF	TGTGCCAGCAGCTCATTCTCTCGGACTGAAGCTTTCTTT
NA	NA	TRBV27	TRBJ1-5	CASSWGPNQPQHF	TGTGCCAGCAGTTGGGGCCCCAATCAGCCCCAGCATTTT
NA	NA	TRBV28	TRBJ1-1	CASSYVGREAFF	TGTGCCAGCAGTTACGTCGGGAGGGAAGCTTTCTTT
NA	NA	TRBV12-3/TRBV12-4	TRBJ1-2	CASRPDFGYGYTF	TGTGCCAGCAGACCGGACTTCGGCTATGGCTACACCTTC
few	NA	TRBV5-1	TRBJ1-2	CASSLGMGQEPNYGYTF	TGCGCCAGCAGCTTGGGAATGGGGCAGGAGCCTAACTATGGCTACACCTTC
NA	TRBD1	TRBV9	TRBJ2-7	CASSEGTGAGYEQYF	TGTGCCAGCAGCGAGGGAACAGGGGCAGGATACGAGCAGTACTTC
NA	NA	TRBV13	TRBJ2-2	CASSVRQVDTGELFF	TGTGCCAGCAGCGTAAGACAGGTTGACACCGGGGAGCTGTTTTTT
NA	NA	TRBV5-5	TRBJ1-4	CASSLEAGPEKLFF	TGTGCCAGCAGCTTGGAGGCAGGGCCTGAAAAACTGTTTTTT
once	NA	TRBV30	TRBJ1-1	CAWSLTGYTEAFF	TGTGCCTGGTCTCTGACCGGGTACACTGAAGCTTTCTTT
NA	NA	TRBV4-1	TRBJ2-2	CASRPGPSAANTGELFF	TGCGCCAGCAGACCGGGCCCTAGCGCCGCGAACACCGGGGAGCTGTTTTTT
NA	NA	TRBV4-2	TRBJ1-5	CASSQGSGLGNQPQHF	TGTGCCAGCAGCCAAGGGAGCGGACTGGGCAATCAGCCCCAGCATTTT
NA	TRBD1	TRBV11-2	TRBJ2-7	CASSLDYRGAYDEQYF	TGTGCCAGCAGCTTAGACTACAGGGGAGCCTACGACGAGCAGTACTTC
NA	NA	TRBV30	TRBJ1-1	CAWSKNRVTEAFF	TGTGCCTGGAGTAAGAACAGGGTCACTGAAGCTTTCTTT
NA	TRBD2	TRBV19	TRBJ2-1	CASSTQLAGLPHNEQFF	TGTGCCAGTAGTACCCAACTAGCGGGCCTCCCCCACAATGAGCAGTTCTTC
NA	NA	TRBV11-3	TRBJ2-2	CASSPYGGNTGELFF	TGTGCCAGCAGCCCCTACGGGGGGAACACCGGGGAGCTGTTTTTT
NA	NA	TRBV28	TRBJ1-1	CASSLFPAGAEAFF	TGTGCCAGCAGTTTATTCCCCGCGGGGGCTGAAGCTTTCTTT
NA	TRBD1	TRBV6-4	TRBJ1-1	CASRRDRLNTEAFF	TGTGCCAGCAGGCGGGACAGGCTGAACACTGAAGCTTTCTTT
NA	NA	TRBV7-9	TRBJ1-5	CASSPPSSNQPQHF	TGTGCCAGCAGCCCCCCATCAAGCAATCAGCCCCAGCATTTT